This T cell receptor beta chain appears in the sequencing data of a study of cytomegalovirus exposure and HLA in healthy donors. Study conclusions and caveats: One variant, a missense change in DCLRE1C, was linked in a later analysis to TCR beta V- and J-gene trimming. The study put some 160 TCR beta chains on its list as cytomegalovirus-associated.

This clone was detected once. Its matching antigen is unknown. With 4 bases removed from V and 4 bases from J, the gap between germline ends came to 16 bases. This CDR3 spans 15 amino acids. Germline CDR1 is MGHRA and CDR2 is YSYEKL. Donors sampled were nominally healthy, though unrecorded immune exposures were likely. Both 60 Vbeta primers and 13 Jbeta primers went into the PCR. Using immunoSEQ multiplex PCR, the repertoire was profiled, and TCRdb retains in-frame clones only, with some absent. The table shows some 120,000 clones, with about 84% occurring only once. The chain combines TRBV4-1 with TRBJ1-1, with TRBD1 as a possible D gene (5 bases). This clonotype originated in a man aged 18 to 29 in good health and CMV-seropositive. The sample was PBMCs. The CDR3 DNA is TGCGCCAGCAGCCGGGGCTCGGGCGGGGGCACTGAAGCTTTCTTT. It translates to CASSRGSGGGTEAFF.